The 22 T cell receptor beta chains below were found in one sample sequenced in a study of T cell clonality in common variable immunodeficiency. Sequencing was performed with immunoSEQ multiplex PCR; in TCRdb, only in-frame clones are kept and a portion is missing. There are around 29,000 clones in the sample, none observed a single time. Sequenced input: peripheral blood mononuclear cells. The receptors originated from a person aged 18 to 70 in good health.

This clone was detected many times. Read coverage stops 3 residues before the CDR3 terminus; the germline J gene supplies the remainder. The gene calls are TRBV5-5 and TRBJ1-1; TRBD1 might be the D (5 bases). CDR1 is SGHKS and CDR2 is YYEKEE in the germline V gene (reference sequence). With 3 bases removed from V and 3 bases from J, the gap between germline ends came to 15 bases. The CDR3 consists of 15 residues. The sequenced CDR3 bases are TGTGCCAGCAGCTCCTGGGCCGGGGGGGACACTGAA. Its protein product is CASSSWAGGDTE. In full, the CDR3 is CASSSWAGGDTEAFF.

The table lists this clone with many counts. Sequencing ends 3 residues short of the CDR3 end; the germline J gene provides the rest. The rearrangement joins TRBV7-8 to TRBJ2-1; 7 bases are a match to TRBD1. The ends lost 3 bases at V and 7 bases at J; junction bases unmatched: 6. Germline V gives CDR1 SGHVS, CDR2 FQNEAQ. CDR3 length: 14 amino acids. This CDR3 is CASSFPGTENEQFF. CDR3 DNA (partial): TGTGCCAGCAGCTTTCCCGGGACAGAGAATGAG.

This clone was counted at least ten times. The read is 3 residues too short to cover the CDR3 end, so that end is filled in from the germline J gene. This chain connects TRBV5-1 to TRBJ2-5; perhaps TRBD2 as D (6 bases). The CDR3 is 16 amino acids. Germline CDR1 is SGHRS and CDR2 is YFSETQ. Trimming took 4 bases from V and 2 from J, leaving 18 bases between them. The CDR3 bases that were read are TGCGCCAGCAGCATCACAGCGGGTGGGGGACAAGAGACC. Amino acid sequence: CASSITAGGGQET. The CDR3 in full is CASSITAGGGQETQYF. Combining the CDR3 with reference TRBV5-1 and TRBJ2-5 gives the whole variable domain KAGVTQTPRYLIKTRGQQVTLSCSPISGHRSVSWYQQTPGQGLQFLFEYFSETQRNKGNFPGRFSGRQFSNSRSEMNVSTLELGDSALYLCASSITAGGGQETQYFGPGTRLLVL.

This clone was detected many times. The read gets to within 3 residues of the CDR3 end, and the germline J gene fills in the rest. The genes are TRBV5-6 and TRBJ2-5, with TRBD1 as a possible D gene (5 bases). CDR3 length equals 13 residues. CDR1 and CDR2 from the germline V gene are SGHDT and YYEEEE. The V gene lost 2 bases and the J gene lost 5 bases, with 10 bases spanning the gap. CDR3 region: CASSLGAGETQYF. Partial CDR3 DNA: TGTGCCAGCAGCTTAGGTGCAGGGGAGACC.

This clone was detected many times. With the read ending 3 residues before the CDR3 end, the germline J gene is used to fill in that end. The V gene is TRBV6-2 or TRBV6-3, the J gene TRBJ1-1; the D is unclear. V lost 4 bases and J lost 1, with 10 bases in between. The CDR3 is 14 amino acids. The germline V gene encodes CDR1 MNHEY and CDR2 SVGEGT. The CDR3 protein is CASSSAEPNTEAFF. The covered CDR3 bases are TGTGCCAGCAGTTCCGCGGAGCCGAACACTGAA.

This clone was seen ten or more times. Read coverage stops 3 residues before the CDR3 terminus; the germline J gene supplies the remainder. The chain couples TRBV14 to TRBJ2-7; TRBD1 matches at 10 bases. The V segment lost 4 bases and the J segment 4 bases; nucleotides outside the gene matches: 13. CDR1 and CDR2 from the germline V gene are SGHDN and FVKESK. This CDR3 is 17 amino acids long. CDR3 amino acids: CASSPPGRDRGRYEQYF. The DNA read from the CDR3 is TGTGCCAGCAGCCCACCCGGTCGGGACAGGGGAAGGTACGAG.

In this sample, this clone turned up a few times. Read sequence stops 3 residues before the CDR3 end, and the germline J gene provides the missing end. J is TRBJ1-1 and V is TRBV19; weak D call: TRBD1 (6 bases). V was trimmed by 0 bases and J by 1 base, leaving 12 bases between them. Germline loops: CDR1 LNHDA, CDR2 SQIVND (reference sequence). The CDR3 length is 16 residues. CDR3 protein: CASSIEQGRGNTEAFF. CDR3 DNA, as far as it was read: TGTGCCAGTAGTATAGAACAGGGAAGGGGGAACACTGAA.

At least ten counts were recorded for this clone. The observed sequence ends 3 residues before the CDR3 terminus, with the missing tail filled in from the germline J gene. The J gene is TRBJ2-2, the V gene TRBV19; D is possibly TRBD2 (5 bases). V was cut by 3 bases and J by 2 bases, with 16 bases left in between. Germline values: CDR1 LNHDA, CDR2 SQIVND (reference sequence). The CDR3 runs to 17 residues. This chain's CDR3 is CASSMGNRGSNTGELFF. CDR3 bases read: TGTGCCAGTAGTATGGGCAACCGGGGATCCAACACCGGGGAG.

This clone was recorded at least ten times. The read is 3 residues too short to cover the CDR3 end, so that end is filled in from the germline J gene. The gene calls are TRBV20-1 and TRBJ2-7, with 8 positions matching TRBD2. CDR3 length: 14 amino acids. The germline gives CDR1 DFQATT, CDR2 SNEGSKA (reference sequence). Trimming at V came to 4 bases and at J to 3 bases, leaving 8 bases not matched to a gene. The CDR3 loop is CSATFSGAYYEQYF. The sequenced CDR3 bases are TGCAGTGCTACCTTTAGCGGGGCATACTACGAG.

There are many counts of this clone. From the germline J gene comes the end of the CDR3, since the read stops 3 residues before it. V gene TRBV19 combines with J gene TRBJ2-1, with D maybe TRBD2 (5 bases). There are 15 residues in the CDR3. V dropped 3 bases and J dropped 7 bases, with 16 bases sitting between them. Germline lookup yields CDR1 LNHDA and CDR2 SQIVND (reference sequence). The CDR3 protein is CASSMSSRGNNEQFF. CDR3 DNA, as far as it was read: TGTGCCAGTAGTATGAGTTCACGGGGTAATAATGAG.

There are many counts of this clone. The read ends 3 residues shy of where the CDR3 ends; the end is completed using the germline J gene. The chain recombines TRBV12-3 or TRBV12-4 with TRBJ1-4; D gene unclear. This CDR3 region has 14 residues. Trimming took 4 bases from V and 4 from J, leaving 10 bases between them. This CDR3 is CASSSYSRNEKLFF. The sequenced part of the CDR3 DNA is TGTGCCAGCAGTTCATACAGCCGTAATGAAAAA.

This clone has at least ten counts. Read sequence stops 3 residues before the CDR3 end, and the germline J gene provides the missing end. V gene TRBV6-1 combines with J gene TRBJ2-7; 7 nucleotides agree with TRBD1. Germline V gene data show CDR1 as MNHNS and CDR2 as SASEGT. The CDR3 has 15 amino acids. V was pared by 4 bases and J by 3 bases, with 9 bases of the junction left unmatched. Incomplete CDR3 DNA: TGTGCCAGCAGTGGCGTAGGGGGCGCTTTCTACGAG. Encoded protein: CASSGVGGAFYE. The entire CDR3 sequence reads CASSGVGGAFYEQYF.

This clone was counted at least ten times. The CDR3 end falls 3 residues outside the read, so it is completed with the germline J gene. The chain combines TRBV5-1 with TRBJ1-6, with no clear D. The CDR3 sequence is 13 residues long. The V end lost 3 bases, the J end lost 7 bases, and 8 bases lay between the germline ends. Germline-derived CDR1 and CDR2 are SGHRS and YFSETQ. The CDR3 loop is CASSSWANSPLHF. CDR3 DNA, as far as it was read: TGCGCCAGCAGCTCCTGGGCGAATTCACCC. The full variable domain, in which reference TRBV5-1 and TRBJ1-6 provide the parts outside the CDR3, is KAGVTQTPRYLIKTRGQQVTLSCSPISGHRSVSWYQQTPGQGLQFLFEYFSETQRNKGNFPGRFSGRQFSNSRSEMNVSTLELGDSALYLCASSSWANSPLHFGNGTRLTVT.

Regarding this clone: Sequence at one end of the junction differs from germline and may be a read error. The sequence runs out 3 residues before the end of the CDR3; the remainder is reconstructed from the germline J gene. The sample has other DNA sequences that encode this CDR3 too. The chain carries TRBV7-9 and TRBJ1-1; D is undetermined. Looked up from germline, CDR1 is SEHNR and CDR2 is FQNEAQ (reference sequence). The CDR3 loop spans 13 amino acids. The CDR3 sequence is CASSLYRVSEAFF. CDR3 DNA, as far as it was read: TGCGCCAGCAGCTTATACAGAGTATCTGAA.

The table lists this clone with many counts. Sequencing ends 3 residues short of the CDR3 end; the germline J gene provides the rest. The chain is built from TRBV19 and TRBJ2-1; 9 bases align to TRBD1. The CDR3 is 17 residues long. The junction had 17 bases not matched to a gene; V was cut back by 5 bases and J by 9 bases. CDR1 and CDR2 from the germline V gene are LNHDA and SQIVND (reference sequence). Partial CDR3 DNA: TGTGCCAGTAGTCAGTACTCCGGGACAGGGAGGGATGGTGAG. As protein: CASSQYSGTGRDGE. The complete CDR3 protein is CASSQYSGTGRDGEQFF.

This clone was picked up many times. The read terminates 3 residues ahead of where the CDR3 ends, so the germline J gene completes it. The chain employs TRBV3-1 (or the pseudogene TRBV3-2) and TRBJ2-1, with D unclear. CDR1 and CDR2 (germline): LGHDT, YNNKEL (reference sequence). V was cut by 5 bases and J by 4 bases, with 18 bases left in between. CDR3 length: 16 residues. The CDR3 loop is CASSTDGLAEYNEQFF. CDR3 DNA (partial): TGTGCCAGCAGCACTGACGGCCTGGCGGAGTACAATGAG.

This clone was counted ten times or more. The missing CDR3 end, 3 residues past where the read stops, is filled in from the germline J gene. The chain carries TRBV5-6 and TRBJ1-2, with 9 bases that match TRBD1. Looked up from germline, CDR1 is SGHDT and CDR2 is YYEEEE. J gave up 6 bases and V 4 bases, and 4 bases lay outside the gene matches. The CDR3 is 13 amino acids. The CDR3 loop reads CASSDTGGNGYTF. The CDR3 bases that were read are TGTGCCAGCAGCGATACAGGGGGCAATGGC.

This clone showed up many times. The read is 3 residues too short to cover the CDR3 end, so that end is filled in from the germline J gene. This chain joins TRBV7-3 and TRBJ2-4, with TRBD1 matching over 12 bases. Trimming removed 6 bases from V and 2 bases from J; junction bases left unmatched: 5. This CDR3 is 16 amino acids long. Germline assignment: CDR1 SGHTA and CDR2 FQGTGA. The CDR3 bases that were read are TGTGCCAGCAGGGGGACAGGGGGCCTGTCCAAAAACATT. Its translation is CASRGTGGLSKNI. The full-length CDR3 reads as CASRGTGGLSKNIQYF. Combining the CDR3 with reference TRBV7-3 and TRBJ2-4 gives the whole variable domain GAGVSQTPSNKVTEKGKYVELRCDPISGHTALYWYRQSLGQGPEFLIYFQGTGAADDSGLPNDRFFAVRPEGSVSTLKIQRTERGDSAVYLCASRGTGGLSKNIQYFGAGTRLSVL.

This clone has a count of ten or more. The read stops 3 residues short of the end of the CDR3; the missing end is completed from the germline J gene. This chain connects TRBV20-1 to TRBJ1-2, with no clear D. This CDR3 contains 12 residues. Per germline, CDR1 DFQATT and CDR2 SNEGSKA (reference sequence). The V end was cut by 6 bases, the J end by 0 bases, with 8 bases between. The CDR3 here is CSAPPANYGYTF. Partial CDR3 DNA: TGCAGTGCCCCACCAGCTAACTATGGC.

Many counts were recorded for this clone. The read terminates 3 residues ahead of where the CDR3 ends, so the germline J gene completes it. The V gene is TRBV18, the J gene TRBJ2-7; 7 nucleotides match TRBD1. The CDR3 contains 13 residues. CDR1 and CDR2 (germline): KGHSH, LQKENI. V gave up 5 bases and J gave up 6 bases; unmatched junction bases: 7. CDR3 DNA (partial): TGTGCCAGCTCATTTACAGGGGAAGGCGAG. Protein product: CASSFTGEGE. The whole CDR3 region reads CASSFTGEGEQYF.

This clone was recorded many times. The read terminates 3 residues before the CDR3 end, so the remaining end is supplied by the germline J gene. This chain links TRBV7-3 with TRBJ1-1, with 10 bases that match TRBD1. Trimming removed 4 bases from V and 4 bases from J; junction bases left unmatched: 6. Germline values: CDR1 SGHTA, CDR2 FQGTGA. The CDR3 totals 15 residues. CDR3 amino acids: CASSSPGDRGTEAFF. The DNA read from the CDR3 is TGTGCCAGCAGCTCCCCAGGGGACAGGGGCACTGAA.

This clone was found many times. The read ends 3 residues before the CDR3 terminus; that terminus is restored from the germline J gene. The J gene is TRBJ2-2, the V gene TRBV6-1; D may be TRBD1 (5 bases). The CDR3 length is 14 residues. Per germline, CDR1 MNHNS and CDR2 SASEGT. Trimming removed 2 bases at V and 5 bases at J, with 9 bases between. CDR3 DNA (partial): TGTGCCAGCAGTGAACAGGGTTTTACCGGGGAG. It yields the protein CASSEQGFTGE. The full CDR3 sequence reads CASSEQGFTGELFF.